The clone carrying this TCR beta chain came up many times. The target antigen is unknown. Amplification targeted TCR beta CDR3 regions from RNA transcripts. First-round RT-PCR targeting the TCR CDR3 was performed with the HTBI primer set. MiXCR, applied by TCRdb to the multiplex PCR reads, yields one record per CDR3 protein. The sample has about 350,000 distinct CDR3 sequences, roughly 20% seen once; the top ten hold about 16%. At least 3 on the Clinical Activity Score was recorded for ophthalmopathy patients, who also had NOSPECS grade at least 4 and duration under 3 months. Patients were excluded for uncontrolled infection, other autoimmune disease, pregnancy or lactation. The sample belongs to a study of T cells in Graves' hyperthyroidism and ophthalmopathy. At the level of the study: Specimen type is peripheral blood, collected at initial diagnosis prior to any treatment.

The V gene lost 2 bases and the J gene lost 4 bases, with 6 bases spanning the gap. CDR3 length equals 13 residues. CDR1 and CDR2 from the germline V gene are MNHEY and SVGAGI. Overall study findings and caveats: The authors' 13 V-J model separated ophthalmopathy from stable hyperthyroidism.

V usage is TRBV6-5 and J usage is TRBJ1-5, with D hard to call. The clonotype was recovered from a woman aged 40 to 50 with Graves' ophthalmopathy. The sample taken for sequencing was blood. This CDR3 is CASSYGENQPQHF. CDR3 DNA sequence: TGTGCCAGCAGTTACGGTGAGAATCAGCCCCAGCATTTT.